This T cell receptor beta chain was observed in a study of OX40 agonist ivuxolimab in advanced cancers. Regarding the study in general: Ivuxolimab, which targeted the costimulatory receptor OX40 (CD134), was an agonistic, fully human IgG2 monoclonal antibody. Three dose-escalation patients achieved partial responses, one with hepatocellular carcinoma and two with cutaneous melanoma. Peripheral TCRbeta sequencing aimed to test whether ivuxolimab altered TCR sequence diversity and caused clonal T-cell expansion. The monotherapy dose-escalation portion (N of about 50 patients) of the phase I ivuxolimab trial is reported in the paper. A male proportion of around 83% and a mean age of approximately 60 years, ranging from 23 to 79, were recorded for the dose-escalation cohort. Intravenous ivuxolimab was administered to patients every 2 weeks at six dose levels: 0.01, 0.1, 0.3, 1.5, 3 and 10 mg/kg. Patients were allowed to have had prior anti-PD-1, anti-PD-L1 or anti-CTLA-4 therapy, and approximately 40% of the dose-escalation patients had previously received checkpoint inhibitors. Among the approximately 50 dose-escalation patients, around 19 had hepatocellular carcinoma, about 15 melanoma, 9 renal cell carcinoma and 9 head and neck cancer. Points the paper makes about the study in general: The antigen specificity of the peripheral T cells that underwent clonal expansion was not determined. Low levels of normalized T-cell clonal expansion were also shown by some nonresponding patients. In partial responders in the 0.1-3.0 mg/kg groups, normalized peripheral clonal expansion was found to be among the lowest, especially among CD8+ T cells. On average, CD8+ T cells showed more expanded clones than CD4+ T cells after ivuxolimab. At doses of 0.1 to 3.0 mg/kg, clonal expansion of both CD4+ and CD8+ T cells in blood was seen between baseline and week 6.

Genomic DNA was isolated from the sorted cells so that the TCRbeta CDR3 region could be sequenced. The immunoSEQ Assay was used to sequence the TCRbeta CDR3 regions. In its TCRdb copy, this immuneACCESS table keeps in-frame sequences only and misses some clones. Where compared with another copy, unresolved V genes explain less than half of these, and the others have no known cause. Counted in this sample were over 25,000 clones; 70% to 80% of them appeared once. Of the sample, about 29% falls within the top ten clones. Remarks on this clone: No antigen is known for it. Qualities for individual bases were not recorded, and no much larger clone is one base off.

The CDR3 starts with the cysteine, ends with the phenylalanine, and has 16 residues. Of the read, only the CDR3 DNA is kept; its 48 bases are in frame from base 1. V was cut back by 3 bases and J by 1 base, leaving a gap of 15 bases between them. Patients with autoimmune disease history or receiving systemic immunosuppression were excluded from the trial. Peripheral blood for TCR sequencing was collected from all dose cohorts at baseline, on cycle 4 day 1, and on cycle 7 day 1. The samples were drawn from a first-in-human, open-label, multicenter phase I dose-escalation trial of ivuxolimab. The trial enrolled adults with locally advanced or metastatic head and neck squamous cell, hepatocellular, melanoma or renal cell carcinoma. Before TCR sequencing, CD4+ T cells and CD8+ T cells from peripheral blood were sorted into separate populations.

The V and J segments used are TRBV5-3 and TRBJ2-3; the D gene is perhaps TRBD1, from 5 matching bases. TRBV5-3 is filed as an ORF, its function uncertain. This TCR came from an adult with an advanced solid tumor such as melanoma, head and neck, liver or kidney cancer. The specimen comprised CD4+ or CD8+ T cells sorted from blood, sampled in a trial of the OX40 agonist ivuxolimab. The CDR3 reads as follows: CARSSKAGKCTDTQYF. The DNA sequence reads TGTGCCAGAAGCTCCAAGGCAGGGAAGTGCACAGATACGCAGTATTTT.